The subject of this entry is one T cell receptor (beta chain). The antigen is not known. Under the ViraFEST assay, PBMC were stimulated with viral peptide pools so that antigen-specific CD4+ T cells expanded. Sequencing was performed afterwards. Subsequent to a culture period of more than 9 days, CD4+ T cells were isolated. Vaccine recipients lacked prior SARS-CoV-2 infection and had negative nucleocapsid antibodies. Each culture well received roughly 1.9 million PBMC. These cells were then cultured in IMDM with around 9.6 IU/ml IL-2 and roughly 10 ug/ml peptides. Half the medium was swapped for IL-2 medium on days 3 and 7. CDR3 size: 11 residues. Trimming removed 7 bases at V and 4 bases at J, with 8 bases between. These data come from a study of vaccination effects on CD4 cells after COVID-19. The overall study: Two doses of BNT162b2 or mRNA-1273 vaccine were administered to participants. Points from the study as a whole: Early post-infection timepoints were absent, and convalescent patients were few.

Assay used: immunoSEQ multiplex PCR; TCRdb lists only in-frame clones, some missing. The data contain tens of thousands of clones, under 70% of them singletons. The sequence derives from a human donor who received a COVID-19 vaccine. This chain uses TRBV12-3 or TRBV12-4 with TRBJ2-7, with a possible D match to TRBD1 (6 bases). The source was CD4+ T cells from PBMCs cultured with SARS-CoV-2 spike peptides, collected before COVID-19 vaccination. The CDR3 bases are TGTGCCAGCACCCAGGGGTACGAGCAGTACTTC. It specifies CASTQGYEQYF.